This T cell receptor (beta chain) emerged from a study of CD8+ T cells in alopecia areata. With regard to this clone: Its antigen is currently unknown.

General study points: Alopecia totalis/universalis scalp especially showed more expanded CD8+ clones than normal scalp. Sequencing of scalp samples also captures resident alphabeta T cells of normal skin. Mice showed TCR sharing more clearly than patients did, possibly owing to HLA.

Once RNA had been extracted, it was reverse transcribed into cDNA to act as the sequencing template. Assay: immunoSEQ multiplex PCR; the TCRdb copy retains only in-frame clones and omits some. The sample carries around 190,000 clones, about 61% recorded once. Sorted populations comprised CD4+ and CD8+ T cells obtained from PBMCs. Trimming left V 4 bases short and J 7 bases short, with 11 bases between. Germline V gene sequence: CDR1 SGHRS, CDR2 YFSETQ. This CDR3 region has 12 residues. The rearrangement uses TRBV5-1 and TRBJ1-2; D unclear. The clonotype comes from a human donor in good health. The source material was CD8+ T cells sorted from blood. CDR3 amino acids: CASSGEGGGYTF. The DNA of the CDR3 is TGCGCCAGCAGCGGGGAGGGAGGTGGCTACACCTTC.